This TCR beta chain derives from a study of response to subunit inactivated influenza vaccine. TCRdb reprocessed the RT-PCR reads with MiXCR, giving one entry per CDR3 protein. This sample has 590,000 or so distinct CDR3 sequences, with 12% to 15% found just once. Trimming pared 3 bases from V and 4 bases from J, leaving 9 bases between. Germline assignment: CDR1 SGHTA and CDR2 FQGNSA. The CDR3 is 14 amino acids. Study-level points and caveats: A suggestion made by the authors is that each seasonal influenza vaccination recruits few new T cells.

Remarks on this clonotype: What it binds is unknown.

This TCR came from a man aged 45-65 years who received an inactivated influenza vaccine. This chain uses TRBV7-2 with TRBJ2-2; D possibly matches TRBD1 or TRBD2 (5 bases each). This material consisted of PBMCs from blood, taken roughly 15 days before vaccination. The DNA of the CDR3 is TGTGCCAGCAGCTTTGGGACCCTCACCGGGGAGCTGTTTTTT. It yields the protein CASSFGTLTGELFF.